The 7 T cell receptor beta chains in this list originate from one sample, sequenced in a study of T cells in Graves' hyperthyroidism and ophthalmopathy. There were TCR beta CDR3 regions amplified from RNA transcripts. Researchers ran a first-round RT-PCR on the TCR CDR3 using the HTBI primer set. TCRdb re-called the multiplex PCR reads through MiXCR, storing one row per CDR3 protein. The data hold 250,000 to 300,000 distinct CDR3 sequences, with approximately 15% observed a single time. Sequencing input: blood. The receptors were sampled from a woman aged 40 to 55 with Graves' hyperthyroidism that later progressed to Graves' ophthalmopathy.

This clonotype was counted at least ten times. The chain combines TRBV5-1 with TRBJ1-1, with 10 bases that match TRBD1. After removal of 2 bases from V and 3 bases from J, the junction contained 16 bases not matched to a gene. This CDR3 is 19 amino acids long. Looked up from germline, CDR1 is SGHRS and CDR2 is YFSETQ. CDR3 sequence: CASSFPTRQGAHVDTEAFF. The CDR3 bases are TGCGCCAGCAGCTTCCCAACCAGACAGGGGGCGCATGTAGACACTGAAGCTTTCTTT.

This clonotype was found many times. The chain is built from TRBV12-3 or TRBV12-4 and TRBJ2-2, with D perhaps TRBD2 (5 bases). The CDR3 sequence is 15 residues long. The V end was cut by 3 bases, the J end by 1 base, with 9 bases between. CDR3 sequence: CASSFNGGNTGELFF. The CDR3 DNA sequence: TGTGCCAGCAGTTTTAACGGAGGGAACACCGGGGAGCTGTTTTTT.

This clonotype was recorded at least ten times. CDR3 sequence reads: CASTPGQGYSPLHF. The CDR3 DNA sequence: TGTGCCAGCACGCCGGGACAGGGGTATTCACCCCTCCACTTT. The chain carries TRBV27 and TRBJ1-6, with TRBD1 matching 10 bases. The CDR3 loop spans 14 amino acids. Per germline, CDR1 MNHEY and CDR2 SMNVEV (reference sequence). Trimming removed 7 bases from V and 8 bases from J; junction bases left unmatched: 5.

This clonotype showed up many times. V usage is TRBV27 and J usage is TRBJ1-5, with 8 positions matching TRBD1. Germline CDR1 reads MNHEY; CDR2 reads SMNVEV (reference sequence). J was trimmed by 6 bases and V by 2 bases; bases with no gene match: 9. CDR3 length: 16 residues. The CDR3 reads CASSLQPPGGGQPQHF. CDR3 nucleotide sequence: TGTGCCAGCAGTTTACAGCCTCCAGGGGGCGGTCAGCCCCAGCATTTT.

The rearrangement links TRBV5-1 to TRBJ1-1; D uncertain. The CDR3 loop spans 15 amino acids. V shed 1 base and J shed 3 bases, with 13 bases lying between them. The germline V gene encodes CDR1 SGHRS and CDR2 YFSETQ. CDR3 sequence (DNA): TGCGCCAGCAGCTTGTTAGACGGGCTCTACACTGAAGCTTTCTTT. Translation: CASSLLDGLYTEAFF.

This clonotype came up many times. The chain combines TRBV7-9 with TRBJ1-1, with D unclear. Germline V CDR1 and CDR2: SEHNR, FQNEAQ (reference sequence). CDR3 length: 14 residues. Trimming pared 3 bases from V and 5 bases from J, leaving 13 bases between. CDR3 sequence reads: CASSLDSGWTEAFF. DNA for the CDR3: TGTGCCAGCAGCTTGGATTCGGGTTGGACTGAAGCTTTCTTT.

The chain recombines TRBV7-3 with TRBJ1-1; D is unclear. Germline assignment: CDR1 SGHTA and CDR2 FQGTGA. This CDR3 has 13 amino acids. V lost 5 bases, J lost 8 bases, and 15 bases lay in between. The CDR3 region is CASSETGIEEAFF. CDR3 bases: TGTGCCAGCAGCGAAACGGGAATTGAGGAAGCTTTCTTT.